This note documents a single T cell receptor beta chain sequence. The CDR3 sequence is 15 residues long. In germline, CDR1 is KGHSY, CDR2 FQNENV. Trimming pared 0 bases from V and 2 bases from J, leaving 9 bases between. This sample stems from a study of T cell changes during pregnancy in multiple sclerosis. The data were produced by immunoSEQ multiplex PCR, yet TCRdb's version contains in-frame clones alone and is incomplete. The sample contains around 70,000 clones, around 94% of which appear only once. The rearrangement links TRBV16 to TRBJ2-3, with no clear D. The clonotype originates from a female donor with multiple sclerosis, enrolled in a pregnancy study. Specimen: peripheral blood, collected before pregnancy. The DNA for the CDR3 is TGTGCCAGCAGCCAATCTCCCGCCTACACAGATACGCAGTATTTT. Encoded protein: CASSQSPAYTDTQYF.